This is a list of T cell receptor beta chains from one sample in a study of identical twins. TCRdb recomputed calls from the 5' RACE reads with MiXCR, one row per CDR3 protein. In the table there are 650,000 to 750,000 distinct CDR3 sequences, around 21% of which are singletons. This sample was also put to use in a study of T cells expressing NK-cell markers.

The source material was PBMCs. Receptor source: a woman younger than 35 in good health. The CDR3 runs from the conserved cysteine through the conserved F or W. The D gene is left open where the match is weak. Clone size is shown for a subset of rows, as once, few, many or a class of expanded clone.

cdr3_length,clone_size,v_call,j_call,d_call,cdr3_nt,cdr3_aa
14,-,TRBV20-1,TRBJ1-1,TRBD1,TGCAGTGCTGGACAGGGACGGATGAACACTGAAGCTTTCTTT,CSAGQGRMNTEAFF
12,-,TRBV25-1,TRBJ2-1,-,TGTGCCAGCACTGGACAGTTCAATGAGCAGTTCTTC,CASTGQFNEQFF
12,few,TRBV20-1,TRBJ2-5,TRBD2,TGCAGTGCTAGGGGACTAGCGGGCACCCAGTACTTC,CSARGLAGTQYF
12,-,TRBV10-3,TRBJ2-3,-,TGTGCCGTGGGCCCTCGCACAGATACGCAGTATTTT,CAVGPRTDTQYF
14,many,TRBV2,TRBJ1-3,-,TGTGCCAGCAGCTCATATTCAGGGAGAAACACCATATATTTT,CASSSYSGRNTIYF
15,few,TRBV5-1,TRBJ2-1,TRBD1,TGCGCCAGCAGCTTTACAGGGGAGAACTACAATGAGCAGTTCTTC,CASSFTGENYNEQFF
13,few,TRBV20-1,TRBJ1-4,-,TGCAGTGCTAGAGAGGGAGGGAGTGAAAAACTGTTTTTT,CSAREGGSEKLFF
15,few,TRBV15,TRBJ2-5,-,TGTGCCACCAGCAGAGTCGTTATCGGGGGAGAGACCCAGTACTTC,CATSRVVIGGETQYF
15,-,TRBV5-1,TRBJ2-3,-,TGCGCCAGCAGCTTGGACGCGGGGACCACAGATACGCAGTATTTT,CASSLDAGTTDTQYF
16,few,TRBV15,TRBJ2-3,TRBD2,TGTGCCACCAGCGTCGGAGGGACTAGCGGGATGGGGACGCAGTATTTT,CATSVGGTSGMGTQYF
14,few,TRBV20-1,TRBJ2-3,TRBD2,TGCAGTGCTAGAGAAGGGCTAGCGGGAGGGCCACAGTATTTT,CSAREGLAGGPQYF
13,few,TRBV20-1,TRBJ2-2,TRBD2,TGCAGTGCGAGGACTAGCATGACCGGGGAGCTGTTTTTT,CSARTSMTGELFF
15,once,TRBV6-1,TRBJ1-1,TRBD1,TGTGCCAGCAGTGACACCGGGACAGTGAACACTGAAGCTTTCTTT,CASSDTGTVNTEAFF
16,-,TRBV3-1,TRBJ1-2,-,TGTGCCAGCAGTCCCCCGGGGACAAACTCTAACTATGGCTACACCTTC,CASSPPGTNSNYGYTF
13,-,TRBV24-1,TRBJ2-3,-,TGTGCCACCAGTGATGCAGGCACAGATACGCAGTATTTT,CATSDAGTDTQYF
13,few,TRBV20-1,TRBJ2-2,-,TGCAGTGCTGGGACAATCTCATCCGGGGAGCTGTTTTTT,CSAGTISSGELFF